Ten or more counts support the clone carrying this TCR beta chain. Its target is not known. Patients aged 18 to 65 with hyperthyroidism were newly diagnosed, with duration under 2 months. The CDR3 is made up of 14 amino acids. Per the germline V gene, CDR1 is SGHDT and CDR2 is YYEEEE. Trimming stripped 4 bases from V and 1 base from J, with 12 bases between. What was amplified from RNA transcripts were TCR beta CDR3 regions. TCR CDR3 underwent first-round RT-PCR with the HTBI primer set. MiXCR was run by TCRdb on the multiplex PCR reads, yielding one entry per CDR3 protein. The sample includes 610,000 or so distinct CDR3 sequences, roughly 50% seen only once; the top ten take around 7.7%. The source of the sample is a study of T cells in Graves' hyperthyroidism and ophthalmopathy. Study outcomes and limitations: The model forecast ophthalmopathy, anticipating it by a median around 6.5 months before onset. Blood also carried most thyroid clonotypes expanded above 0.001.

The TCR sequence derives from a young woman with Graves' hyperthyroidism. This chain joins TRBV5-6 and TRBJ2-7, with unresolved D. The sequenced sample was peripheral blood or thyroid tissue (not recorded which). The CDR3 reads CASSRVIKSYEQYF. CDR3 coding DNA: TGTGCCAGCAGCCGGGTTATCAAGTCCTACGAGCAGTACTTC.